The rows below give T cell receptor beta chains drawn from one sample of a study of identical twins. Each CDR3 protein is one row after TCRdb ran MiXCR on the 5' RACE reads. The repertoire holds 690,000 or so distinct CDR3 sequences, 5.5% to 6.5% seen once, with 1.5% to 2% in the top ten. Sequenced material: naive T cells sorted from blood. The receptors derive from a young man in good health. Each CDR3 is given with its conserved first and last residue. D genes are given only for firm matches. Some rows mark clone size as missing; the rest say once, few, many or name a class of expanded clone.

CDR3nt	CDR3aa	v_gene	abundance	d_gene	j_gene	len
TGTGCCTGGAAGGTGGGACAAGGGGGGTCACCCCTCCACTTT	CAWKVGQGGSPLHF	TRBV30	few	.	TRBJ1-6	14
TGCAGTGCTAGAGGGCAGGACCACAATGAGCAGTTCTTC	CSARGQDHNEQFF	TRBV20-1	.	.	TRBJ2-1	13
TGCAGTGCTAGTAGCGGGAGGGCCCTCAATGAGCAGTTCTTC	CSASSGRALNEQFF	TRBV20-1	few	TRBD2	TRBJ2-1	14
TGTGCCAGCAGATCTACACAGGCAACTAATGAAAAACTGTTTTTT	CASRSTQATNEKLFF	TRBV12-3/TRBV12-4	many	.	TRBJ1-4	15
TGCAGTGGGCAGGGGGGCGCCATGAAGAATCAGCCCCAGCATTTT	CSGQGGAMKNQPQHF	TRBV20-1	many	TRBD1	TRBJ1-5	15
TGTGCCAGCAGCCAAGGACCGGGAGCGGGATCCACCGGGGAGCTGTTTTTT	CASSQGPGAGSTGELFF	TRBV3-1	.	TRBD2	TRBJ2-2	17
TGTGCCAGCAGCCCCCGACAGGGCTACCCGAACACCGGGGAGCTGTTTTTT	CASSPRQGYPNTGELFF	TRBV9	.	TRBD1	TRBJ2-2	17
TGTGCCAGCAGTTTTCCCGCAGGGGGTGAGAACACTGAAGCTTTCTTT	CASSFPAGGENTEAFF	TRBV27	many	TRBD1	TRBJ1-1	16
TGTGCCAGCATCCCCATCCCGGGAGGGCCCCATACGCAGTATTTT	CASIPIPGGPHTQYF	TRBV27	.	TRBD2	TRBJ2-3	15
TGCGCCAGCAGCTGGGGACCAGAGACCCAGTACTTC	CASSWGPETQYF	TRBV5-1	few	.	TRBJ2-5	12
TGCAGTGCTAGGGACAGGCTGGAGACCGGGGAGCTGTTTTTT	CSARDRLETGELFF	TRBV20-1	many	TRBD1	TRBJ2-2	14
TGTGCCAGCAGCTTGAGTCCCTGGGACTATGGCTACACCTTC	CASSLSPWDYGYTF	TRBV5-5	.	.	TRBJ1-2	14
TGTGCCAGCAGCTCTCCGGTGGGAGACTCCTACGAGCAGTACTTC	CASSSPVGDSYEQYF	TRBV5-6	.	.	TRBJ2-7	15
TGCGCCAGCAAGGAACAGGGGATCTACAATGAGCAGTTCTTC	CASKEQGIYNEQFF	TRBV5-1	many	TRBD1	TRBJ2-1	14
TGCGCCAGCAGCCCAGGATCGGGGGAGCAGTACTTC	CASSPGSGEQYF	TRBV5-1	many	.	TRBJ2-7	12
TGTGCCAGCAGTTCGCAAGCGGGAGGGGGGAACGTCCAGACCCAGTACTTC	CASSSQAGGGNVQTQYF	TRBV28	few	TRBD2	TRBJ2-5	17